The 2 T cell receptor beta chains reported below all come from one sample, sequenced in a study of Ad26.COV2.S vaccination and SARS-CoV-2 variants. Assay used: immunoSEQ multiplex PCR; TCRdb lists only in-frame clones, some missing. The data show hundreds of thousands of clones, with about 93% seen just once and about 12% held by the top ten. Sample treatment: 19 received Ad26.COV2.S at low or high dose, single or two shots; about five received placebo; per-sample allocation not given. Day 63 after the first vaccine or placebo injection was the time point for sampling. The sequences come from peripheral blood, collected in a trial of Ad26.COV2.S vaccine versus placebo. The receptor source for this set is a person between 18 and 60 years old who received the Ad26.COV2.S COVID-19 vaccine or a placebo.

The chain recombines TRBV7-8 with TRBJ1-1; the match to TRBD1 covers 12 bases. Germline CDR1 SGHVS, CDR2 FQNEAQ. V lost 5 bases and J lost 11; bases outside the gene matches: 6. This CDR3 region has 13 residues. CDR3 in amino acids: CASSPGTGGSAFF. CDR3 bases: TGTGCCAGCAGCCCCGGGACAGGGGGCTCGGCTTTCTTT.

This chain connects TRBV20-1 to TRBJ2-1; TRBD2 matches at 8 bases. V trimming: 2 bases; J trimming: 15 bases; junction bases outside the gene matches: 6. Germline CDR1 reads DFQATT; CDR2 reads SNEGSKA (reference sequence). This CDR3 comprises 11 residues. The CDR3: CSARIREGRFF. The CDR3 nucleotides read TGCAGTGCTAGAATACGGGAGGGCCGGTTCTTC.